What follows are 9 T cell receptor beta chains derived from one specimen sequenced in a study of T-cell memory formation after mild COVID-19. TCRdb reprocessed the 5' RACE reads via MiXCR and lists one record per CDR3 protein. The sample yields some 330,000 distinct CDR3 sequences, around 21% seen once. The specimen sequenced was PBMCs or a T cell subset sorted from them (not recorded which). The source is an adult woman who had mild COVID-19 (a few samples of this study predate the infection). Cell type and time point are not known.

This clonotype was observed a handful of times. The V gene is TRBV6-5, the J gene TRBJ1-6; D is ambiguous. V was cut by 11 bases and J by 3 bases, with 11 bases left in between. Per germline, CDR1 MNHEY and CDR2 SVGAGI. The CDR3 sequence is 13 residues long. The CDR3 sequence is CAVQNGYNSPLHF. The CDR3 DNA sequence: TGTGCCGTACAGAATGGCTATAATTCACCCCTCCACTTT.

This chain links TRBV7-2 with TRBJ2-1; TRBD2 might be the D (5 bases). Looked up from germline, CDR1 is SGHTA and CDR2 is FQGNSA. V was trimmed by 7 bases and J by 9 bases, leaving 16 bases between them. The length of the CDR3 is 13 residues. CDR3 in DNA: TGTGCCAGCACCAAAGGGAGTGAGGGTGAGCAGTTCTTC. As protein: CASTKGSEGEQFF.

This chain uses TRBV7-2 with TRBJ1-5, with D possibly being TRBD1 (5 bases). Between the trimmed V and J ends, which lost 3 bases and 6 bases, there was a span of 15 bases. The CDR3 contains 15 residues. Germline V gene lookup returns CDR1 SGHTA and CDR2 FQGNSA. The CDR3 DNA reads TGTGCCAGCAGCTTTGGCCAAAAGAGGGGTCAGCCCCAGCATTTT. Translating gives CASSFGQKRGQPQHF.

The rearrangement uses TRBV5-1 and TRBJ2-2; D is unclear. Trimming removed 4 bases at V and 6 bases at J, with 13 bases between. The CDR3 spans 14 residues. CDR1 and CDR2 (germline): SGHRS, YFSETQ. The CDR3 region is CASSRVPGAGELFF. CDR3 DNA: TGCGCCAGCAGCAGAGTACCGGGCGCCGGGGAGCTGTTTTTT. Supplemented by reference TRBV5-1 and TRBJ2-2, the full variable domain reads KAGVTQTPRYLIKTRGQQVTLSCSPISGHRSVSWYQQTPGQGLQFLFEYFSETQRNKGNFPGRFSGRQFSNSRSEMNVSTLELGDSALYLCASSRVPGAGELFFGEGSRLTVL.

The sample holds a few counts of this clonotype. V is TRBV5-5 and J is TRBJ2-7; 8 bases align to TRBD1. The germline CDR1 and CDR2 sequences are SGHKS and YYEKEE (reference sequence). Trimming at V came to 3 bases and at J to 6 bases, leaving 11 bases not matched to a gene. The CDR3 is 15 residues long. The CDR3 sequence is CASSSGRQGFGEQYF. CDR3 DNA sequence: TGTGCCAGCAGCTCTGGACGACAGGGGTTTGGCGAGCAGTACTTC.

This clonotype has only a few counts. The V gene is TRBV7-2, the J gene TRBJ1-2; tentatively, D is TRBD1 (6 bases). CDR3 length: 14 residues. Trimming pared 2 bases from V and 8 bases from J, leaving 15 bases between. Looked up from germline, CDR1 is SGHTA and CDR2 is FQGNSA. CDR3 DNA: TGTGCCAGCAGCTTATTACAGGGAATTGAGGGCTACACCTTC. Translation: CASSLLQGIEGYTF.

This clonotype was recorded a few times. The chain joins TRBV24-1 to TRBJ2-2; D may correspond to TRBD1 or TRBD2 (5 bases each). V gave up 5 bases and J gave up 3 bases, with 15 bases separating them. CDR1 KGHDR and CDR2 SFDVKD come from the germline V gene. The CDR3 totals 16 residues. The CDR3 DNA reads as TGTGCCACCAGTGTCCCCGGGACCGACTACACCGGGGAGCTGTTTTTT. Amino acid sequence: CATSVPGTDYTGELFF.

This clonotype was detected only a few times. The rearrangement uses TRBV5-6 and TRBJ2-1; no definite D call. Germline assignment: CDR1 SGHDT and CDR2 YYEEEE. Trimming removed 6 bases from V and 4 bases from J, with 5 bases in between. This CDR3 has 11 amino acids. The DNA for the CDR3 is TGTGCCAGCACTAGGTACAATGAGCAGTTCTTC. Its translation is CASTRYNEQFF.

The chain recombines TRBV24-1 with TRBJ2-7, with 7 positions matching TRBD2. J lost 7 bases, V lost 6 bases, and 11 bases had no gene match. CDR3 length: 14 residues. The germline V gene encodes CDR1 KGHDR and CDR2 SFDVKD. Here the CDR3 reads CATSYSAGETEQYF. Written as DNA, the CDR3 is TGTGCCACCAGTTATAGCGCGGGGGAGACAGAGCAGTACTTC.